One and the same sample provided the 9 T cell receptor beta chains below, sequenced in a study of blood T cell repertoires in COVID-19. The protocol was immunoSEQ multiplex PCR, while the TCRdb copy is restricted to in-frame clones and leaves out a portion. The sample carries some 140,000 clones, roughly 85% recorded once. Sequenced: peripheral blood. Receptor source: a man aged 60 to 75 with acute or convalescent COVID-19.

This clone was recorded only once. This chain links TRBV20-1 with TRBJ2-2; D gene ambiguous. The CDR3 extends over 13 amino acids. The germline V gene encodes CDR1 DFQATT and CDR2 SNEGSKA (reference sequence). The V gene lost 3 bases and the J gene lost 4 bases, with 9 bases spanning the gap. The CDR3 nucleotides read TGCAGTGCTAGTTACCCGGGCACCGGGGAGCTGTTTTTT. It codes for CSASYPGTGELFF.

CDR3 bases: TGCGCCAGCAGCTTGATAGGACTAGCTGGGGGTGAGCAGTTCTTC. As protein: CASSLIGLAGGEQFF. The rearrangement joins TRBV5-1 to TRBJ2-1; TRBD2 matches at 8 bases. Germline CDR1 is SGHRS and CDR2 is YFSETQ. The CDR3 length is 15 residues. Trimming took 1 base from V and 9 from J; bases not matched to a gene: 9.

The J gene is TRBJ2-2, the V gene TRBV6-5; 9 bases are shared with TRBD1. With V trimmed by 3 bases and J by 5 bases, 7 bases remained unmatched. The germline V gene encodes CDR1 MNHEY and CDR2 SVGAGI. This CDR3 region has 16 residues. The CDR3 protein is CASSYRTGQGTGELFF. The CDR3 DNA reads TGTGCCAGCAGTTATCGAACGGGACAGGGAACCGGGGAGCTGTTTTTT.

The CDR3 loop is CASSSDGISGNTIYF. For the CDR3, the DNA is TGCGCCAGCAGTTCGGACGGGATCTCTGGAAACACCATATATTTT. The gene calls are TRBV5-1 and TRBJ1-3; no firm D call. The CDR3 is made up of 15 amino acids. Germline V gives CDR1 SGHRS, CDR2 YFSETQ. Trimming removed 5 bases from V and 0 bases from J, with 12 bases in between.

The rearrangement uses TRBV5-4 and TRBJ2-5, with a tentative D call TRBD2 (5 bases). The CDR3 runs to 14 residues. Germline CDR1 is SGHNT and CDR2 is YYREEE (reference sequence). The V end was cut by 4 bases, the J end by 4 bases, with 14 bases between. The CDR3: CASSAEGSLETQYF. CDR3 nucleotides: TGTGCCAGCAGCGCCGAGGGTTCCCTAGAGACCCAGTACTTC.

V is TRBV28 and J is TRBJ2-1, with D possibly TRBD2 on 5 matching bases. Germline assignment: CDR1 MDHEN and CDR2 SYDVKM. Trimming took off 4 bases at V and 0 bases at J, with 10 bases between the two ends. This CDR3 has 15 amino acids. The chain's CDR3 is CASSSDWSSYNEQFF. CDR3 sequence (DNA): TGTGCCAGCAGTTCGGACTGGAGCTCCTACAATGAGCAGTTCTTC.

This chain uses TRBV6-6 with TRBJ1-3, with D possibly being TRBD1 (5 bases). The V and J ends lost 8 bases and 2 bases respectively, with 13 bases between them. The CDR3 contains 14 residues. Germline V gene data show CDR1 as MNHNY and CDR2 as SVGAGI (reference sequence). This CDR3 is CASRAGWAGNTIYF. In DNA form, the CDR3 reads TGTGCCAGCCGGGCAGGGTGGGCTGGAAACACCATATATTTT.

The CDR3 sequence: CASSTGGNNQPQHF. The CDR3 nucleotides read TGCGCCAGCAGTACAGGGGGGAACAATCAGCCCCAGCATTTT. The genes are TRBV5-1 and TRBJ1-5; 8 nucleotides agree with TRBD1. CDR1 SGHRS and CDR2 YFSETQ come from the germline V gene. The CDR3 has 14 amino acids. V dropped 5 bases and J dropped 3; count of bases not matched to a gene: 4.

The CDR3 DNA reads as TGTGCCAGCAGTGAGGTGGCGGGGTACACTGAAGCTTTCTTT. This codes for CASSEVAGYTEAFF. The J gene is TRBJ1-1, the V gene TRBV2; D is ambiguous. The CDR3 spans 14 residues. Trimming stripped 3 bases from V and 3 bases from J, with 11 bases between. Germline assignment: CDR1 SNHLY and CDR2 FYNNEI.